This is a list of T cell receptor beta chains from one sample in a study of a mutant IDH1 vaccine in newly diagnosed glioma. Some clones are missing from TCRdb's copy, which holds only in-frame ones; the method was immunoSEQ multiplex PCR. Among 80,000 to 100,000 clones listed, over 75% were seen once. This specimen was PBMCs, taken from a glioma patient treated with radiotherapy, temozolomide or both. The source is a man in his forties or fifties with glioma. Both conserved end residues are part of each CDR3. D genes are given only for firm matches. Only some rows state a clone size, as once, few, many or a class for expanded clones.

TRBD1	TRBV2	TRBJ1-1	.	TGTGCCAGCAAAGGGTGGGGCAGGGGGGAGAACACTGAAGCTTTCTTT	CASKGWGRGENTEAFF
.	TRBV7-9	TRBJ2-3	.	TGTGCCAGCAGCTTAGGGGTAGATACGCAGTATTTT	CASSLGVDTQYF
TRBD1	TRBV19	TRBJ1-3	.	TGTGCCAGTAGCAGGGGGAATGCGGGCGATGGAAACACCATATATTTT	CASSRGNAGDGNTIYF
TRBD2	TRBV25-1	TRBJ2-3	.	TGTGCCAGCAGTTTAGCGGGGGGGAGCACAGATACGCAGTATTTT	CASSLAGGSTDTQYF
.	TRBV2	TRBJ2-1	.	TGTGCCAGCAGTCTGACAGTAGCCGAGCAGTTCTTC	CASSLTVAEQFF
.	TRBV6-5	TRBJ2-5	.	TGTGCCAGCAGTTTCCAAGGACGGCCGTGGCAAGAGACCCAGTACTTC	CASSFQGRPWQETQYF
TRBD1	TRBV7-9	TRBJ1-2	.	TGTGCCAGCAGCTTACCCCAGGGACAGGGAGGGGGCTACACCTTC	CASSLPQGQGGGYTF
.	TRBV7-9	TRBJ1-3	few	TGTGCCAGCGAGACGTCTGGAAACACCATATATTTT	CASETSGNTIYF
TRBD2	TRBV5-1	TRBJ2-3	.	TGCGCCAGCAGCTCTGGAGGGGGACTAGGCACAGATACGCAGTATTTT	CASSSGGGLGTDTQYF
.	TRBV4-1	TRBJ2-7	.	TGCGCCAGCAGCCGAGGAACCATCTCAGGATACGAGCAGTACTTC	CASSRGTISGYEQYF
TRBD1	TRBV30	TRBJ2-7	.	TGTGCCTGGAAGGGACAGGGGCCGTACGAGCAGTACTTC	CAWKGQGPYEQYF
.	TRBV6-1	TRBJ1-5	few	TGTGCCAGCAGTTATGATAGCAATCAGCCCCAGCATTTT	CASSYDSNQPQHF
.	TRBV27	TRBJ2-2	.	TGTGCCAGCAGTTTTTCTGTGGGAGAGGTCACCGGGGAGCTGTTTTTT	CASSFSVGEVTGELFF
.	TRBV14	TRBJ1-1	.	TGTGCCAGCAGCCAAGATCTCCCCGGGTTAGGGACTGAAGCTTTCTTT	CASSQDLPGLGTEAFF
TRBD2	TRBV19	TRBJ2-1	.	TGTGCCAGTACCCCTACTAGCGGCACCTACAATGAGCAGTTCTTC	CASTPTSGTYNEQFF
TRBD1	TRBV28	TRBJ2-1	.	TGTGCCAGCATAGGACAGGGGCTTGACAATGAGCAGTTCTTC	CASIGQGLDNEQFF
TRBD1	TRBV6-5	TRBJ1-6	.	TGTGCCACCCGCCAAGACAGGGCCAATTCACCCCTCCACTTT	CATRQDRANSPLHF
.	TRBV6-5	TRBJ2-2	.	TGTGCCAGCAGTTACGGAAAGGTCACCGGGGAGCTGTTTTTT	CASSYGKVTGELFF
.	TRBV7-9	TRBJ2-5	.	TGTGCCAGCAGCCCGGACCTAAAAGAGACCCAGTACTTC	CASSPDLKETQYF
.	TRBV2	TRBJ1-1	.	TGTGCCAGCAGTGACACAGGTGTAGGGACTGAAGCTTTCTTT	CASSDTGVGTEAFF
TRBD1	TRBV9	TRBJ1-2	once	TGTGCCAGCAGCGGGACAGGTTCAGCTAACTATGGCTACACCTTC	CASSGTGSANYGYTF
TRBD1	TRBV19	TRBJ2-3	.	TGTGCCAGTAGTAACCCGAGCCGGACAGGGTTCCCAGATACGCAGTATTTT	CASSNPSRTGFPDTQYF
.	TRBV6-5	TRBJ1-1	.	TGTGCCAGCAGCTCCCGATGGGACACTGAAGCTTTCTTT	CASSSRWDTEAFF
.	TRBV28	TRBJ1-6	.	TGTGCCAGCAGTCAACCAACACTGATTAATTCACCCCTCCACTTT	CASSQPTLINSPLHF
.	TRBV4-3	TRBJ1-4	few	TGCGCCAGCAGCCATCCGAGGGCTGGAGAAAAACTGTTTTTT	CASSHPRAGEKLFF